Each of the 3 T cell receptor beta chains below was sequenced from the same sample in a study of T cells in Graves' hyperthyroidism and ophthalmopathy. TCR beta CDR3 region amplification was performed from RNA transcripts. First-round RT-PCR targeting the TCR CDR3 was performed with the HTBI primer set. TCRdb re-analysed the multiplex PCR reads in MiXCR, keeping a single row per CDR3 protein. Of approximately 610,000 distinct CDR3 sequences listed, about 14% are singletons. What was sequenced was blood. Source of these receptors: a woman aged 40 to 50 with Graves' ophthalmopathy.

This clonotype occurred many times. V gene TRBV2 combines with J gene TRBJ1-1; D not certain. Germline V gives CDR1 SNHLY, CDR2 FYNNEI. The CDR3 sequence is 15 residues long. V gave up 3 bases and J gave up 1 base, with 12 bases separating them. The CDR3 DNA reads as TGTGCCAGCAGTGACGGAGGGTTAGCGAACACTGAAGCTTTCTTT. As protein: CASSDGGLANTEAFF.

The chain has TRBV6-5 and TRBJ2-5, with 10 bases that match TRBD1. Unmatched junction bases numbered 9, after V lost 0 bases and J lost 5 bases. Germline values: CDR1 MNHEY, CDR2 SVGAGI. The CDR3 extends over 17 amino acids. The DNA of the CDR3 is TGTGCCAGCAGTTACTCCCCTGGGACAGGGGCTGGGGAGACCCAGTACTTC. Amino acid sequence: CASSYSPGTGAGETQYF.

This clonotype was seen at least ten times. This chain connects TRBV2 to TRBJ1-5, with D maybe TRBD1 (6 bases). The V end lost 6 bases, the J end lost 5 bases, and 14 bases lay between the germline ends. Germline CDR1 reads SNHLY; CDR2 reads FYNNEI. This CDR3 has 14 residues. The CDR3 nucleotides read TGTGCCAGCAGGGGCACAGGGACGGATCAGCCCCAGCATTTT. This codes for CASRGTGTDQPQHF. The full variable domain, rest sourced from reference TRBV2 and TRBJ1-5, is EPEVTQTPSHQVTQMGQEVILRCVPISNHLYFYWYRQILGQKVEFLVSFYNNEISEKSEIFDDQFSVERPDGSNFTLKIRSTKLEDSAMYFCASRGTGTDQPQHFGDGTRLSIL.